The present T cell receptor beta chain was sequenced within a study of control samples from healthy donors and cancer patients. Profiling relied on immunoSEQ multiplex PCR, and the TCRdb table lists in-frame clones only, not all of them. The sample consists of approximately 97,000 clones, around 90% of them appearing once. This CDR3 region has 12 residues. Germline-derived CDR1 and CDR2 are GTSNPN and SVGIG (reference sequence). With 5 bases removed from V and 6 bases from J, the gap between germline ends came to 8 bases. This chain uses TRBV30 with TRBJ1-6; a weak D match, TRBD1 (6 bases). The clonotype was recovered from a woman aged 18-29 years in good health. Sequenced material: blood. The CDR3: CAWQGLNSPLHF. The CDR3 nucleotides read TGTGCCTGGCAGGGGCTTAATTCACCCCTCCACTTT.